This T cell receptor beta chain was sequenced during a study of T cell responses to AZD1222 COVID-19 vaccine. Profiling relied on immunoSEQ multiplex PCR, and the TCRdb table lists in-frame clones only, not all of them. The sample includes 70,000 to 85,000 clones, roughly 89% of them seen just once. Germline V gives CDR1 SGHTA, CDR2 FQGNSA. V was shortened by 5 bases and J by 3 bases, with 17 bases between the two germline ends. The length of the CDR3 is 15 residues. V is TRBV7-2 and J is TRBJ2-7, with D maybe TRBD2 (5 bases). The material was peripheral blood, obtained on day 0 of AZD1222 vaccination. The sequence derives from an adult in good health. The CDR3 region has the DNA TGTGCCAGCAGCGTCAGTGGGAGCAACAACTACGAGCAGTACTTC. The encoded protein is CASSVSGSNNYEQYF.